Below, one T cell receptor beta chain is given with its context. Its antigen is not known. One end of the junction varies from germline; a read error may be responsible. This sample is part of a study of cytomegalovirus exposure and HLA in healthy donors. Study-wide results and caveats: There was a cluster of highly shared sequence variants that was likely a sequencing artifact. The only immune exposure information that was available was CMV serostatus. Analyzed later, most CMV-associated TCR beta chains appeared HLA-restricted. Analysis was carried out at a later point, and it linked a missense DCLRE1C variant to TCR beta V- and J-gene trimming.

The PCR had 60 Vbeta and 13 Jbeta primers. Profiled with immunoSEQ multiplex PCR; TCRdb holds only in-frame clones, not every one. The table lists 100,000 or so clones, about three quarters of them singletons. The TCR was taken from a male donor in good health and CMV-seropositive. The sequenced sample was PBMCs.

CDR3 sequence (DNA): TGTGCTAGCAGCTTTTCAGGGGATGAGACCCAGTACTTC. Its protein product is CASSFSGDETQYF. The chain is built from TRBV7-7 and TRBJ2-5, with D possibly being TRBD1 (6 bases). The CDR3 runs to 13 residues. Germline-derived CDR1 and CDR2 are SSHAT and FNYEAQ (reference sequence). Supplemented by reference TRBV7-7 and TRBJ2-5, the full variable domain reads GAGVSQSPRYKVTKRGQDVTLRCDPISSHATLYWYQQALGQGPEFLTYFNYEAQPDKSGLPSDRFSAERPEGSISTLTIQRTEQRDSAMYRCASSFSGDETQYFGPGTRLLVL.